These 12 T cell receptor beta chains share one sample of origin, sequenced in a study of Ad26.COV2.S vaccination and SARS-CoV-2 variants. TCRdb keeps only in-frame clones here, not all; method: immunoSEQ multiplex PCR. The table records roughly 510,000 clones, roughly nine tenths of them present only once. Treatment of the sample: approximately 18 received Ad26.COV2.S at low or high dose, single or two shots; 5 received placebo; per-sample allocation not given. Collection of the samples took place on day 63 after the first injection of vaccine or placebo. The sample here was peripheral blood, taken in a trial of Ad26.COV2.S vaccine versus placebo. These receptors all stem from a person aged 18-60 years who received the Ad26.COV2.S COVID-19 vaccine or a placebo.

Only a few counts were recorded for this clone. The genes are TRBV6-5 and TRBJ2-1; D is perhaps TRBD2 (5 bases). Germline assignment: CDR1 MNHEY and CDR2 SVGAGI. The V and J ends lost 4 bases and 9 bases respectively, with 13 bases between them. The CDR3 consists of 13 residues. CDR3 DNA: TGTGCCAGCAGTTTGGCTAGTGGAGGTGAGCAGTTCTTC. This translates into CASSLASGGEQFF.

This rearrangement joins TRBV11-2 to TRBJ1-6; D perhaps matches TRBD1 (5 bases). Germline V lookup: CDR1 SGHAT, CDR2 FQNNGV. V dropped 5 bases and J dropped 7 bases, with 18 bases sitting between them. CDR3 length equals 16 residues. CDR3 bases: TGTGCCAGCAGCCCTAGTCGGGTGGGGGGAAATTCACCCCTCCACTTT. Translated: CASSPSRVGGNSPLHF.

On this clone: Other DNA variants within this sample encode the same CDR3. This sequence joins TRBV28 and TRBJ2-7; D is possibly TRBD1 (6 bases). V gave up 5 bases and J gave up 3 bases, with 8 bases separating them. The V gene's germline CDR1 is MDHEN and CDR2 SYDVKM. This CDR3 is built from 12 residues. CDR3 sequence: CASSPDSYEQYF. As DNA, the CDR3 is TGTGCCAGCAGTCCGGACAGCTACGAGCAGTACTTC.

The chain recombines TRBV10-3 with TRBJ2-5; 9 bases align to TRBD2. This CDR3 is 16 amino acids long. Germline-derived CDR1 and CDR2 are ENHRY and SYGVKD. V shed 4 bases, J shed 4 bases, and the junction held 10 bases outside the gene matches. CDR3 DNA sequence: TGTGCCATCAGTGGGAGCGGGAGGCCCCCGGGAGAGACCCAGTACTTC. Its translation is CAISGSGRPPGETQYF.

J is TRBJ1-5 and V is TRBV7-2; D is perhaps TRBD1 (5 bases). The CDR3 is 15 residues long. Germline-derived CDR1 and CDR2 are SGHTA and FQGNSA. V was clipped by 5 bases and J by 2 bases, with 13 bases between them. Here the CDR3 DNA reads TGTGCCAGCAGCCGGGACGGTTGGGGCAATCAGCCCCAGCATTTT. As protein: CASSRDGWGNQPQHF.

The gene calls are TRBV2 and TRBJ2-2, with 8 bases aligning to TRBD2. The length of the CDR3 is 14 residues. The junction had 8 bases not matched to a gene; V was cut back by 6 bases and J by 8 bases. Germline assignment: CDR1 SNHLY and CDR2 FYNNEI. CDR3 loop: CASSPRLANGELFF. For the CDR3, the DNA is TGTGCCAGCAGCCCCCGACTAGCGAATGGGGAGCTGTTTTTT.

This clone was counted between two and nine times. J is TRBJ2-3 and V is TRBV11-3; 10 nucleotides line up with TRBD1. The ends lost 5 bases at V and 4 bases at J; junction bases unmatched: 9. The CDR3 runs to 16 residues. Germline V gene data show CDR1 as SGHNT and CDR2 as YENEEA. CDR3 in amino acids: CASSPRTGTGADTQYF. CDR3 DNA: TGTGCCAGCAGCCCGCGGACCGGGACAGGGGCAGATACGCAGTATTTT.

The chain is built from TRBV9 and TRBJ2-6, with D perhaps TRBD1 or TRBD2 (6 bases each). Trimming cost V 0 bases and J 0 bases, with 10 bases left between them. The CDR3 length is 17 residues. Germline values: CDR1 SGDLS, CDR2 YYNGEE. DNA for the CDR3: TGTGCCAGCAGCGTAGCGGGGGCCCTCTCTGGGGCCAACGTCCTGACTTTC. Translating it yields CASSVAGALSGANVLTF.

The chain couples TRBV5-4 to TRBJ2-7, with D possibly being TRBD1 (6 bases). With 2 bases removed from V and 2 bases from J, the gap between germline ends came to 17 bases. Germline lookup yields CDR1 SGHNT and CDR2 YYREEE (reference sequence). The CDR3 is 16 residues long. CDR3 DNA sequence: TGTGCCAGCAGCTTTCCAGGACAGAACCGTCCCTACGAGCAGTACTTC. It yields the protein CASSFPGQNRPYEQYF.

Points on this clone: In the same sample, other DNA sequences code for this CDR3. This chain uses TRBV2 with TRBJ2-5, with D possibly being TRBD1 (5 bases). The CDR3 sequence is 14 residues long. The germline V gene encodes CDR1 SNHLY and CDR2 FYNNEI. Trimming shortened V by 4 bases and J by 0 bases, and 9 bases separated the two germline ends. The CDR3 reads CASSGGGYQETQYF. DNA for the CDR3: TGTGCCAGCAGTGGGGGCGGCTACCAAGAGACCCAGTACTTC.

The rearrangement joins TRBV6-5 to TRBJ2-7, with 11 positions matching TRBD2. The CDR3 is made up of 15 amino acids. V gave up 7 bases and J gave up 3 bases; unmatched junction bases: 8. The V gene's germline CDR1 is MNHEY and CDR2 SVGAGI. The CDR3 DNA is TGTGCCAGCACCACCCCGGGACTAGCGGACTACGAGCAGTACTTC. Its protein is CASTTPGLADYEQYF.

The gene calls are TRBV29-1 and TRBJ1-2; D is possibly TRBD1 (5 bases). V lost 5 bases to trimming and J lost 2 bases, with 12 bases between them. Per the germline V gene, CDR1 is SQVTM and CDR2 is ANQGSEA. This CDR3 has 13 amino acids. In nucleotides, the CDR3 is TGCAGCGTTTGGGGCGGAACAAACTATGGCTACACCTTC. Protein: CSVWGGTNYGYTF.